Presented here are 11 T cell receptor beta chains from one specimen sequenced in a study of response to subunit inactivated influenza vaccine. TCRdb called the RT-PCR reads again in MiXCR, with one record for every CDR3 protein. The table lists roughly 500,000 distinct CDR3 sequences, about 15% of them singletons. Sequenced here: CD4+ T cells sorted from PBMCs, sampled less than 30 months after vaccination. Receptors originate from a man between 50 and 70 years old who received an inactivated influenza vaccine.

The gene calls are TRBV19 and TRBJ2-1; maybe TRBD2 (7 bases). Germline lookup yields CDR1 LNHDA and CDR2 SQIVND (reference sequence). Deletions cut 9 bases from V and 9 bases from J, with 18 bases between. The CDR3 runs 13 residues. DNA for the CDR3: TGTGCCAGCTCCCCTCGGGGGGCAGGTGAGCAGTTCTTC. This gives the protein CASSPRGAGEQFF.

In its sample, this clonotype was seen a few times. The chain has TRBV7-9 and TRBJ1-1; weak D call: TRBD1 (5 bases). V lost 6 bases and J 7 bases, leaving 21 bases between the germline ends. CDR1 is SEHNR and CDR2 is FQNEAQ in the germline V gene (reference sequence). The CDR3 sequence is 15 residues long. The chain's CDR3 is CASRRTGGGFGEAFF. DNA for the CDR3: TGTGCCAGCAGGAGGACTGGGGGGGGGTTTGGTGAAGCTTTCTTT. Full variable domain (remainder filled in from reference TRBV7-9 and TRBJ1-1): DTGVSQNPRHKITKRGQNVTFRCDPISEHNRLYWYRQTLGQGPEFLTYFQNEAQLEKSRLLSDRFSAERPKGSFSTLEIQRTEQGDSAMYLCASRRTGGGFGEAFFGQGTRLTVV.

The table lists this clonotype with many counts. The chain is built from TRBV29-1 and TRBJ2-1, with D possibly being TRBD2 (6 bases). Germline V gene sequence: CDR1 SQVTM, CDR2 ANQGSEA. This CDR3 spans 14 amino acids. V was shortened by 4 bases and J by 8 bases, with 18 bases between the two germline ends. CDR3 in amino acids: CSVGFRGSIHEQFF. In DNA form, the CDR3 reads TGCAGCGTTGGCTTCCGGGGGAGTATCCATGAGCAGTTCTTC.

This clonotype was seen many times. The genes are TRBV28 and TRBJ2-5; TRBD1 agrees at 8 bases. CDR1 is MDHEN, CDR2 SYDVKM, per germline. The trim removed 2 bases at V and 5 bases at J, leaving 7 bases unmatched. This CDR3 contains 15 residues. CDR3 residues: CASSLGQGHRETQYF. In DNA form, the CDR3 reads TGTGCCAGCAGTTTAGGACAGGGACACAGGGAGACCCAGTACTTC.

The genes are TRBV2 and TRBJ2-7, with 8 bases lining up with TRBD1. The germline V gene encodes CDR1 SNHLY and CDR2 FYNNEI. This CDR3 has 14 amino acids. V was pared by 4 bases and J by 3 bases, with 5 bases of the junction left unmatched. CDR3 DNA sequence: TGTGCCAGCAGTGTGGACAGGGCCTTCTACGAGCAGTACTTC. Its translation is CASSVDRAFYEQYF.

This clonotype was counted ten times or more. The rearrangement uses TRBV5-1 and TRBJ2-3; 8 positions agree with TRBD1. From germline, CDR1 is SGHRS and CDR2 YFSETQ. The CDR3 is made up of 15 amino acids. V dropped 1 base and J dropped 4; count of bases not matched to a gene: 5. The DNA for the CDR3 is TGCGCCAGCAGCTTGCGCCAGGGGGCTTCAGATACGCAGTATTTT. Amino acids: CASSLRQGASDTQYF.

In its sample, this clonotype was seen a few times. The V and J genes are TRBV29-1 and TRBJ2-3; D remains unclear. Looked up from germline, CDR1 is SQVTM and CDR2 is ANQGSEA. Trimming removed 4 bases at V and 0 bases at J, with 5 bases between. This CDR3 is built from 12 residues. CDR3: CSVGESTDTQYF. CDR3 coding DNA: TGCAGCGTTGGAGAGAGCACAGATACGCAGTATTTT.

This clonotype is medium-sized (0.01 to 0.1%) within its sample. V is TRBV7-9 and J is TRBJ1-5; 9 nucleotides match TRBD1. J lost 5 bases, V lost 4 bases, and 15 bases had no gene match. This CDR3 region has 18 residues. CDR1 and CDR2 from the germline V gene are SEHNR and FQNEAQ (reference sequence). The CDR3 DNA reads TGTGCCAGCAGCTCCGGGTCCGGGACAGGGAGGCAGGATCAGCCCCAGCATTTT. Translated: CASSSGSGTGRQDQPQHF.

There are a few counts of this clonotype. The V call is TRBV2, the J call TRBJ1-1; unclear D gene. Trimming cost V 5 bases and J 0 bases, with 7 bases left between them. The CDR3 covers 13 residues. The germline gives CDR1 SNHLY, CDR2 FYNNEI. CDR3 residues: CASSQLVNTEAFF. CDR3 nucleotides: TGTGCCAGCAGTCAATTAGTGAACACTGAAGCTTTCTTT.

The chain recombines TRBV7-9 with TRBJ2-1; 8 nucleotides agree with TRBD1. The CDR3 contains 15 residues. In germline, CDR1 is SEHNR, CDR2 FQNEAQ (reference sequence). V shed 7 bases, J shed 5 bases, and the junction held 10 bases outside the gene matches. The chain's CDR3 is CASNPGGSADNEQFF. DNA for the CDR3: TGTGCCAGCAACCCAGGGGGCTCGGCAGACAATGAGCAGTTCTTC.

As concerns this clonotype: The junction shows a germline mismatch at one end, possibly a read error. The chain uses TRBV5-5 and TRBJ2-6; D call uncertain. Germline CDR1 reads SGHKS; CDR2 reads YYEKEE (reference sequence). The CDR3 sequence is 15 residues long. CDR3 sequence (DNA): TGTGCCAGCAGCCCTCACACCTCTGAGGCCAACGTCCTGACTTTC. Protein sequence: CASSPHTSEANVLTF.